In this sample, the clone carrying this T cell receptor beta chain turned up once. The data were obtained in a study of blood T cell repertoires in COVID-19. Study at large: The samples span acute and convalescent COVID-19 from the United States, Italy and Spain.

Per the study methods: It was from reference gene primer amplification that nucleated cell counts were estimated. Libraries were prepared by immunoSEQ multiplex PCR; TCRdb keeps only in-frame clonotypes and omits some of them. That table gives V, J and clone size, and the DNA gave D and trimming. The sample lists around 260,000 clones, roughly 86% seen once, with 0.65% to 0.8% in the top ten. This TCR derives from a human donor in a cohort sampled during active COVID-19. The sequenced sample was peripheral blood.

The CDR3 reads CASSPNPADTQYF. CDR3 in DNA: TGTGCCAGCAGCCCTAACCCCGCAGATACGCAGTATTTT. V gene TRBV7-2 combines with J gene TRBJ2-3; D gene unclear. Germline CDR1 SGHTA, CDR2 FQGNSA. CDR3 length: 13 amino acids. The V end was cut by 5 bases, the J end by 4 bases, with 10 bases between.